This entry concerns a single T cell receptor beta chain. The table came from immunoSEQ multiplex PCR; TCRdb's copy has only in-frame clones and leaves some out. The sample holds hundreds of thousands of clones; nearly 90% are singletons and the top ten take less than 15%. The sample belongs to a study of blood T cell repertoires in COVID-19. This CDR3 is built from 16 residues. From germline, CDR1 is SGHRS and CDR2 YFSETQ. Trimming took 0 bases from V and 1 from J; bases not matched to a gene: 5. The receptor comes from a man aged 25 to 45 who had been exposed to COVID-19. The sample consisted of PBMCs or T cells enriched from blood (not recorded which). This sequence joins TRBV5-1 and TRBJ2-7; 9 bases map to TRBD2. The CDR3 DNA reads TGCGCCAGCAGCTTGGGAGGGCTAGCGGGGTCCTACGAGCAGTACTTC. Amino acids: CASSLGGLAGSYEQYF.